The source of this TCR beta chain is a study of blood T cell repertoires in COVID-19. Assay: immunoSEQ multiplex PCR; the TCRdb copy retains only in-frame clones and omits some. The sample has 200,000 or so clones; roughly 82% are singletons. Source material: peripheral blood. The receptor comes from a man aged 35-49 years who had recovered from COVID-19.

The CDR3 region is CAGAQDPSTDTQYF. The CDR3 DNA follows: TGCGCCGGCGCACAGGACCCTAGCACAGATACGCAGTATTTT. This rearrangement joins TRBV5-1 to TRBJ2-3, with D maybe TRBD1 (5 bases). Trimming removed 10 bases from V and 0 bases from J, with 15 bases in between. The CDR3 contains 14 residues. CDR1 and CDR2 from the germline V gene are SGHRS and YFSETQ.